One sample yielded the 10 T cell receptor beta chains listed below, sequenced in a study of T cell responses to AZD1222 COVID-19 vaccine. Repertoires were generated with immunoSEQ multiplex PCR, while TCRdb's copy carries only in-frame clones and drops some. The data show around 140,000 clones, around 90% seen once. The source material was peripheral blood, sampled 28 days after the second AZD1222 dose. Receptor source: an adult who received the AZD1222 COVID-19 vaccine.

The chain employs TRBV19 and TRBJ2-2; the D is unclear. CDR1 and CDR2 (germline): LNHDA, SQIVND (reference sequence). V lost 4 bases, J lost 6 bases, and 15 bases lay in between. The CDR3 has 15 amino acids. In DNA form, the CDR3 reads TGTGCCAGTAGTAACCCCTCTCTAGTCCCCGGGGAGCTGTTTTTT. Translation: CASSNPSLVPGELFF. Full variable domain (remainder filled in from reference TRBV19 and TRBJ2-2): DGGITQSPKYLFRKEGQNVTLSCEQNLNHDAMYWYRQDPGQGLRLIYYSQIVNDFQKGDIAEGYSVSREKKESFPLTVTSAQKNPTAFYLCASSNPSLVPGELFFGEGSRLTVL.

This sequence joins TRBV7-8 and TRBJ2-5; TRBD2 matches 10 bases. J was trimmed by 5 bases and V by 7 bases; bases with no gene match: 4. Germline CDR1 reads SGHVS; CDR2 reads FQNEAQ. This CDR3 contains 13 residues. As DNA, the CDR3 is TGTGCCAGCAACCGAGCGGGAGGGGAGACCCAGTACTTC. Amino acids: CASNRAGGETQYF.

This sequence joins TRBV18 and TRBJ2-1; 8 nucleotides line up with TRBD2. The CDR3 length is 16 residues. Germline trimming cut 3 bases from V and 8 bases from J; bases unmatched to any gene: 12. Germline lookup yields CDR1 KGHSH and CDR2 LQKENI. The CDR3 DNA reads as TGTGCCAGCTCACCTATAGCGGGGAGGGCTGGCGATGAGCAGTTCTTC. It is translated as CASSPIAGRAGDEQFF.

The chain joins TRBV5-1 to TRBJ2-5, with D possibly matching TRBD2 (5 bases). V lost 0 bases and J 4 bases, leaving 10 bases between the germline ends. CDR1 and CDR2 from the germline V gene are SGHRS and YFSETQ. This CDR3 is 14 amino acids long. In DNA form, the CDR3 reads TGCGCCAGCAGCTTGGAGGCTGGGAGAGAGACCCAGTACTTC. It codes for CASSLEAGRETQYF.

V is TRBV4-3 and J is TRBJ2-7; the D gene is possibly TRBD1 (5 bases). Germline loops: CDR1 LGHNA, CDR2 YSLEER. V lost 4 bases to trimming and J lost 0 bases, with 10 bases between them. The CDR3 length is 14 residues. Here the CDR3 DNA reads TGCGCCAGCAGCCGCGACAGTGGCTCCTACGAGCAGTACTTC. Protein product: CASSRDSGSYEQYF.

The chain is built from TRBV12-3 or TRBV12-4 and TRBJ1-5; D may be TRBD1 (5 bases). V lost 2 bases to trimming and J lost 4 bases, with 6 bases between them. This CDR3 comprises 13 residues. The CDR3 coding sequence is TGTGCCAGCAGTTTAAGACAGAATCAGCCCCAGCATTTT. Its translation: CASSLRQNQPQHF.

CDR3 coding DNA: TGTGCCAGCAGCTCGGACGGTAACACTGAAGCTTTCTTT. Protein: CASSSDGNTEAFF. The chain is built from TRBV7-2 and TRBJ1-1; D unclear. V shed 4 bases and J shed 2 bases, with 8 bases lying between them. Germline V gene data show CDR1 as SGHTA and CDR2 as FQGNSA. This CDR3 comprises 13 residues. The variable domain in full, completed from reference TRBV7-2 and TRBJ1-1, reads GAGVSQSPSNKVTEKGKDVELRCDPISGHTALYWYRQSLGQGLEFLIYFQGNSAPDKSGLPSDRFSAERTGGSVSTLTIQRTQQEDSAVYLCASSSDGNTEAFFGQGTRLTVV.

V and J are TRBV28 and TRBJ2-6, with TRBD2 matching 13 bases. CDR3 length: 20 amino acids. Trimming at V came to 3 bases and at J to 3 bases, leaving 11 bases not matched to a gene. Germline loops: CDR1 MDHEN, CDR2 SYDVKM. CDR3 sequence reads: CASSFPRTSGSTFGANVLTF. The CDR3, as DNA: TGTGCCAGCAGTTTTCCCCGGACTAGCGGGAGCACCTTTGGGGCCAACGTCCTGACTTTC.

The J gene is TRBJ1-4, the V gene TRBV6-5; D ambiguous. Germline CDR1 is MNHEY and CDR2 is SVGAGI. V was pared by 5 bases and J by 0 bases, with 10 bases between. The CDR3 is 15 residues long. CDR3 sequence (DNA): TGTGCCAGCAGTACCCTGGCTGCAACTAATGAAAAACTGTTTTTT. Its protein is CASSTLAATNEKLFF.

This clone appeared once. The V and J genes are TRBV3-1 (or the pseudogene TRBV3-2) and TRBJ2-1, with D tentatively TRBD1 or TRBD2 (5 bases each). The CDR3 length is 21 residues. Germline values: CDR1 LGHDT, CDR2 YNNKEL (reference sequence). The V and J ends lost 4 bases and 0 bases respectively, with 28 bases between them. The CDR3 coding sequence is TGTGCCAGCAGCCCCTCCATATGGCGGGCTTCCCCGGGGCGCTCCTACAATGAGCAGTTCTTC. It is translated as CASSPSIWRASPGRSYNEQFF.